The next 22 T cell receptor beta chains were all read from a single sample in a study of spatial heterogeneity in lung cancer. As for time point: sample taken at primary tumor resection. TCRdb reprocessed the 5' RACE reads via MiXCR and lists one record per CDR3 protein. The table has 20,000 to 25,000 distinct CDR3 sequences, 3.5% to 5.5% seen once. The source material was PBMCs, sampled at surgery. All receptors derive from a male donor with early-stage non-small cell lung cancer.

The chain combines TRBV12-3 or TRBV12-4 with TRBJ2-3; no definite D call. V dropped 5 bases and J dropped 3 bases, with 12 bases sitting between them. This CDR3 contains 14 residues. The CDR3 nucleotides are TGTGCCAGCAGTCGATCCTCAAGTACAGATACGCAGTATTTT. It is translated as CASSRSSSTDTQYF.

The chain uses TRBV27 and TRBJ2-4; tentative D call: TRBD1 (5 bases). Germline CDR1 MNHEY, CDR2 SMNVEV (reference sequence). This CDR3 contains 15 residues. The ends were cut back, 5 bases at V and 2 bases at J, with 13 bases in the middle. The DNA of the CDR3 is TGTGCCAGCAGTCCCGCAGGGCCCTCCAAAAACATTCAGTACTTC. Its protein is CASSPAGPSKNIQYF.

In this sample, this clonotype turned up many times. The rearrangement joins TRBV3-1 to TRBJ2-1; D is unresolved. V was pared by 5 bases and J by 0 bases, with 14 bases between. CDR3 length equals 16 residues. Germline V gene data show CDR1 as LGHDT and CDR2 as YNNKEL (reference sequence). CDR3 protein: CASSDPTLSSYNEQFF. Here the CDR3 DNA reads TGTGCCAGCAGCGACCCGACATTGAGCTCCTACAATGAGCAGTTCTTC.

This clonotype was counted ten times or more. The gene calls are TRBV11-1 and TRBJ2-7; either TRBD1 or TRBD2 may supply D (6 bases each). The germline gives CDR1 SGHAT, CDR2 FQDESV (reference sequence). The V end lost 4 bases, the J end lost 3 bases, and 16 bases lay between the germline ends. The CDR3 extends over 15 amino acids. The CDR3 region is CASSSRGGSFYEQYF. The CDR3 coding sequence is TGTGCCAGCAGCTCGAGAGGGGGGAGCTTCTACGAGCAGTACTTC.

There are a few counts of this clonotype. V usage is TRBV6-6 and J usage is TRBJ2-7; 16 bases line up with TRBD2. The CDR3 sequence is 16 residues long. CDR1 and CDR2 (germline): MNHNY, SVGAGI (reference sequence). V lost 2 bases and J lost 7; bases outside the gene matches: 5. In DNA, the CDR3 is TGTGCCAGCAGTTACGCCGGGACTAGCGGGAGGGTTGAGCAGTACTTC. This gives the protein CASSYAGTSGRVEQYF.

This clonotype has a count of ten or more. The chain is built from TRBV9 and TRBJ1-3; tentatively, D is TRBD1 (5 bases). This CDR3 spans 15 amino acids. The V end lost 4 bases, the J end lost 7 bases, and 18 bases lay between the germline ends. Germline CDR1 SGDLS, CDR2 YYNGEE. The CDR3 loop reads CASSTGTLKGNTIYF. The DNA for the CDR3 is TGTGCCAGCAGCACCGGCACCCTAAAGGGGAACACCATATATTTT.

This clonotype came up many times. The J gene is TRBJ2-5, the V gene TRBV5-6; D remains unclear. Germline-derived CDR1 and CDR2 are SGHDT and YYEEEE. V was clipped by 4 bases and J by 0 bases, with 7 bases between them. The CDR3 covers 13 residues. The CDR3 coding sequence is TGTGCCAGCAGCCCGACCCACCAAGAGACCCAGTACTTC. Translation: CASSPTHQETQYF.

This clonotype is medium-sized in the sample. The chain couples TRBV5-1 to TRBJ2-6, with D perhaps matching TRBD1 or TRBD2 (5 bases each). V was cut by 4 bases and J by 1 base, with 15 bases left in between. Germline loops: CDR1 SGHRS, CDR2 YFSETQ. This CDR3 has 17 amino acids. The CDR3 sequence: CASSPGRDWSGANVLTF. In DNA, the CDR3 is TGCGCCAGCAGCCCGGGACGGGATTGGTCTGGGGCCAACGTCCTGACTTTC.

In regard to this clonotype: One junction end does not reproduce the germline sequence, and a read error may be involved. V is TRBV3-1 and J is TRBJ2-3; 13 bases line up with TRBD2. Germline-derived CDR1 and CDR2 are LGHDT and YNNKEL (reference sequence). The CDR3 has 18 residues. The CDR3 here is CANSQETGLAGVTDTQYF. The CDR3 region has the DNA TGTGCCAACAGCCAAGAGACCGGACTAGCGGGAGTGACAGATACGCAGTATTTT.

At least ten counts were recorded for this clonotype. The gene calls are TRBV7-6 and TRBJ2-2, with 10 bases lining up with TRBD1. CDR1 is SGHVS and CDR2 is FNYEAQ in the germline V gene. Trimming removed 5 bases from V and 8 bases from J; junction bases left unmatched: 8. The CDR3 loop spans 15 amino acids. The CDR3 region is CASSLGQGLAGELFF. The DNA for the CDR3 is TGTGCCAGCAGCCTGGGACAGGGGTTGGCTGGGGAGCTGTTTTTT. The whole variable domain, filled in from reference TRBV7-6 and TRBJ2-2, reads GAGVSQSPRYKVTKRGQDVALRCDPISGHVSLYWYRQALGQGPEFLTYFNYEAQQDKSGLPNDRFSAERPEGSISTLTIQRTEQRDSAMYRCASSLGQGLAGELFFGEGSRLTVL.

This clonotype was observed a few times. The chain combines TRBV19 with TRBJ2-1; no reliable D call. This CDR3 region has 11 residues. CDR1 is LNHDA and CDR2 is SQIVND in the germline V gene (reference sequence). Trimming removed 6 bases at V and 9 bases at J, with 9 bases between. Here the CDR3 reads CASRWVGEQFF. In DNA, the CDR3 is TGTGCCAGTAGATGGGTTGGTGAGCAGTTCTTC.

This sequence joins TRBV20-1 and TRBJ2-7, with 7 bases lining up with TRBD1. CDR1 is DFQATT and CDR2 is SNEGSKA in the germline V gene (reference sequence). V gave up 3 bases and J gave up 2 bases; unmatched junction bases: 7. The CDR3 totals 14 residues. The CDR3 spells CSASGQVKTYEQYF. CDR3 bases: TGCAGTGCTAGCGGACAGGTGAAAACCTACGAGCAGTACTTC.

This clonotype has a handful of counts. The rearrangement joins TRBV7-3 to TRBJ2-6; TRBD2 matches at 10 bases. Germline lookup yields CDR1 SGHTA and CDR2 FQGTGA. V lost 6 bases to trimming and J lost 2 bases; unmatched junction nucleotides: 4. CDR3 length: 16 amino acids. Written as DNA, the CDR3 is TGTGCCAGCAGTTTTCTAGCGGGAGCTGGGGCCAACGTCCTGACTTTC. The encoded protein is CASSFLAGAGANVLTF.

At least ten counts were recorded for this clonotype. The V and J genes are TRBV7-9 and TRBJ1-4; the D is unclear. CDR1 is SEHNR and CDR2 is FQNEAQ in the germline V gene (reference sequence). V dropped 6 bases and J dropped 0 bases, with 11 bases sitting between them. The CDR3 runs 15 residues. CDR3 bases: TGTGCCAGCAGGTCTACCAGTGCAACTAATGAAAAACTGTTTTTT. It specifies CASRSTSATNEKLFF.

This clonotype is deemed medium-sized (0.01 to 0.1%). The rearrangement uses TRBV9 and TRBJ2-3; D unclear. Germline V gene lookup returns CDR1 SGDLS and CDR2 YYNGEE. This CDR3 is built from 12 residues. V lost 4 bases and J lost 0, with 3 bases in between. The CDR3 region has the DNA TGTGCCAGCAGCCTTAGCACAGATACGCAGTATTTT. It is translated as CASSLSTDTQYF.

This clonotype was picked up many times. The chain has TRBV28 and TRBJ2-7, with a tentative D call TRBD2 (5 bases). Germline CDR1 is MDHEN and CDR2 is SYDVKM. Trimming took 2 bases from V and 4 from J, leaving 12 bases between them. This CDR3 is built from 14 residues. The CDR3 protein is CASSLRGGDYEQYF. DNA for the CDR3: TGTGCCAGCAGTTTAAGAGGAGGCGATTACGAGCAGTACTTC.

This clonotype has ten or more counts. The CDR3 loop reads CASSVISNQPQHF. The CDR3, as DNA: TGTGCCAGCAGCGTCATCAGCAATCAGCCCCAGCATTTT. This chain uses TRBV6-1 with TRBJ1-5; D not certain. CDR1 and CDR2 from the germline V gene are MNHNS and SASEGT. This CDR3 contains 13 residues. V shed 6 bases and J shed 1 base, with 7 bases lying between them.

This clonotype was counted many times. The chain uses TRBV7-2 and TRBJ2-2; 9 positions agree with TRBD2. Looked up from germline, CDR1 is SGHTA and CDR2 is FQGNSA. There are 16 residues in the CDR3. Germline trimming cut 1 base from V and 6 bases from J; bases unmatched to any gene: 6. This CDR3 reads CASSLGSSGRAGELFF. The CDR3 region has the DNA TGTGCCAGCAGCTTAGGGAGTAGCGGGAGAGCCGGGGAGCTGTTTTTT.

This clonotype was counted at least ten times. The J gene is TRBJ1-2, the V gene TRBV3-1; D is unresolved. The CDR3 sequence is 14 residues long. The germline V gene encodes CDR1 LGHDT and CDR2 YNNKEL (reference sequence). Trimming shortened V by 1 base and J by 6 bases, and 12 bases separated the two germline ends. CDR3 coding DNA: TGTGCCAGCAGCCAAGGAAGCAGGATAAATGGCTACACCTTC. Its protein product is CASSQGSRINGYTF. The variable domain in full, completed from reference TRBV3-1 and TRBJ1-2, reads DTAVSQTPKYLVTQMGNDKSIKCEQNLGHDTMYWYKQDSKKFLKIMFSYNNKELIINETVPNRFSPKSPDKAHLNLHINSLELGDSAVYFCASSQGSRINGYTFGSGTRLTVV.

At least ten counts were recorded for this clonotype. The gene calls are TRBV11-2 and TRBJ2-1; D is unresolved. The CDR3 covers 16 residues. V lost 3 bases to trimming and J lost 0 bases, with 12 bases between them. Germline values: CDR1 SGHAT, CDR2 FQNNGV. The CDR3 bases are TGTGCCAGCAGCTTTGACGAACCCTACTCCTACAATGAGCAGTTCTTC. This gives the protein CASSFDEPYSYNEQFF.

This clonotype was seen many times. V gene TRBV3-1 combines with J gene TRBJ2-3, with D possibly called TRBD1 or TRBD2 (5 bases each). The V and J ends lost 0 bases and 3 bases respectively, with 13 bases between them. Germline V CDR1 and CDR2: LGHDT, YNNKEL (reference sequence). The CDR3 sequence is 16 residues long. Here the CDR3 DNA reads TGTGCCAGCAGCCAAGATTCAGGGAGTAGGACAGATACGCAGTATTTT. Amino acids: CASSQDSGSRTDTQYF.

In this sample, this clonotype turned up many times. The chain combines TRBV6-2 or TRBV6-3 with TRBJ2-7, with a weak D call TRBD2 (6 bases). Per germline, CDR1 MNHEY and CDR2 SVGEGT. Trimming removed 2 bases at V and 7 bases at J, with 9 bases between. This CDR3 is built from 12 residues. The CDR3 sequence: CASSYHGGEQYF. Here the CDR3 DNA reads TGTGCCAGCAGTTACCACGGGGGAGAGCAGTACTTC.